This T cell receptor beta chain was profiled in a study of human T cells and chemical hapten exposure (dated by TCRdb to the early 2020s). Broadly, across the study: For sensitization, 2% DPC in acetone was applied to an approximately 2 cm by approximately 2 cm area of upper inner arm skin. About 30 alopecia patients provided blood for TCR sequencing at one to four time points (pre-sensitization, 2, 6 and 24 weeks). Blood samples were taken from patients before sensitization (week 0) and then at 2, 6 and about 24 weeks after DPC sensitization. The study tracked peripheral blood TCR repertoire changes in vivo during primary and secondary sensitization to the hapten diphenylcyclopropenone (DPC) in alopecia patients. Alopecia areata with under or over 50% scalp involvement, alopecia totalis and alopecia universalis were represented in the patient cohort, which was mostly female. Patch testing on the upper back used Finn chambers containing 0.01% DPC, with scoring done after 6 days according to International Contact Dermatitis Research Group standards. Patients additionally received weekly therapeutic DPC doses to the scalp throughout the roughly 24-week study period. Libraries were pooled for sequencing, and per-sample TCR yields varied mainly because of small differences in library volumes within the pool.

This clonotype was seen more than once but under ten times. Its antigen remains undetermined. Base qualities were left out, and no much larger clone turns up one base away. The germline V gene encodes CDR1 MNHEY and CDR2 SVGAGI. The CDR3 goes from the cysteine to the phenylalanine over 14 residues. Only the CDR3 DNA stays, 42 bases, in frame from base 1. V was cut back by 4 bases and J by 6 bases, leaving a gap of 16 bases between them. The library was generated by RACE. Instrument on record: NextSeq 500. During library preparation, unique molecular identifiers were attached to individual cDNA molecules so that TCRs could be counted quantitatively and reproducibly. For every blood RNA sample, sequencing covered both the TCR alpha and TCR beta chains. The original methods were these. Samples had a median of about 90,000 TCRs, with a range from roughly 23,224 to 700,000. V, J and CDR3 annotation of the TCR reads was carried out using the Decombinator software suite. To make PS versus PT1 abundance plots, every sample was subsampled to the same number of TCRs (28,000). TCRs were defined as expanded if absent before sensitization and observed at least eight times at the 2-week time point. The public reads were reprocessed in TCRdb via fastp at Q25 and MiXCR, keeping in-frame beta chains. Entries that share a CDR3 protein sequence are merged under the most common genes and DNA. The V and J calls reflect TCRdb's pipeline rather than the authors' work. The sample table records some 380,000 distinct CDR3 sequences; more than 4.5% of these occur just once. Jointly, the top ten make up 2% to 2.5% of the sample.

Sample time point, as interpreted from the label and publication: patch test 1, 2 weeks after DPC sensitization. The meaning of the sample's treatment or condition label: therapeutic diphenylcyclopropenone sensitization with weekly scalp DPC. At every patch-test visit, the blood draw took place before the patch test was put on. Patients were considered eligible if aged 18 to 70, diagnosed with alopecia and deemed suitable for DPC therapy, and patients were excluded if pregnant. Unfractionated whole blood was collected in Tempus Blood RNA tubes, and total RNA was extracted from that blood. Beyond this particular receptor, the publication reports: DPC sensitization did not change the number of TCRs with a frequency above 1 in 1000, and there was no evidence of changes in global repertoire structure. All patients had alopecia, a presumed autoimmune disease, so their immune response might differ from that of healthy individuals. Compared with pre-sensitization or healthy control sets, expanded TCRs formed significantly more large CDR3 similarity clusters, which is consistent with antigen-driven responses. After repeated subsampling, changes were observed in the strength of the expansion versus patch-test correlation and in the threshold at which the correlation became significant. The number of PT1 expanded TCRs positively correlated with patch test score, significant at thresholds 8, 16 and 32 but not 4.

Rearrangement joined TRBV6-5 to TRBJ2-7, with no confidently assigned D gene. The source is a woman aged 50 to 65 with alopecia areata. Some clones in this sample may be carry-over from other donors' samples. Sequenced material: whole blood, taken in connection with sensitization to the hapten diphenylcyclopropenone (DPC). The CDR3 reads as follows: CASSSPLTWGEQYF. The DNA reads TGTGCCAGCAGTTCCCCGCTGACCTGGGGCGAGCAGTACTTC.